This T cell receptor (beta chain) was identified during a study of control samples from healthy donors and cancer patients. This clone came up once. Assay: immunoSEQ multiplex PCR; the TCRdb copy retains only in-frame clones and omits some. Of about 34,000 clones listed, 86% are singletons. Sequenced: PBMCs. The sequence derives from a woman aged 40-49 years with lung cancer.

CDR3 sequence: CASPGQGGPNYGYTF. Here the CDR3 DNA reads TGTGCCAGCCCGGGACAGGGGGGGCCTAACTATGGCTACACCTTC. The chain has TRBV2 and TRBJ1-2, with 11 bases matching TRBD1. V dropped 8 bases and J dropped 0; count of bases not matched to a gene: 5. Germline V gene lookup returns CDR1 SNHLY and CDR2 FYNNEI. The CDR3 has 15 amino acids.